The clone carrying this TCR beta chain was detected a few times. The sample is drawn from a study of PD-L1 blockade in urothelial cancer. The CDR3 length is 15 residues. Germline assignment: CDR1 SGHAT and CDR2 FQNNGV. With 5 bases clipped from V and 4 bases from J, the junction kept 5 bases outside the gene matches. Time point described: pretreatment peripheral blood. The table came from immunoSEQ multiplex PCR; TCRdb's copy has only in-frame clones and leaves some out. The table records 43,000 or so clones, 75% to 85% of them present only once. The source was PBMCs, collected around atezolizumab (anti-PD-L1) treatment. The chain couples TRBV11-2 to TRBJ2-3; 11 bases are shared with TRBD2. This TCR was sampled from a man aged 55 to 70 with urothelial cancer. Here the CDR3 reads CASSVTSGNADTQYF. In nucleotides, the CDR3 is TGTGCCAGCAGCGTGACTAGCGGGAACGCAGATACGCAGTATTTT. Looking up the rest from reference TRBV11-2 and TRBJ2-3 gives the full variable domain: EAGVAQSPRYKIIEKRQSVAFWCNPISGHATLYWYQQILGQGPKLLIQFQNNGVVDDSQLPKDRFSAERLKGVDSTLKIQPAKLEDSAVYLCASSVTSGNADTQYFGPGTRLTVL.